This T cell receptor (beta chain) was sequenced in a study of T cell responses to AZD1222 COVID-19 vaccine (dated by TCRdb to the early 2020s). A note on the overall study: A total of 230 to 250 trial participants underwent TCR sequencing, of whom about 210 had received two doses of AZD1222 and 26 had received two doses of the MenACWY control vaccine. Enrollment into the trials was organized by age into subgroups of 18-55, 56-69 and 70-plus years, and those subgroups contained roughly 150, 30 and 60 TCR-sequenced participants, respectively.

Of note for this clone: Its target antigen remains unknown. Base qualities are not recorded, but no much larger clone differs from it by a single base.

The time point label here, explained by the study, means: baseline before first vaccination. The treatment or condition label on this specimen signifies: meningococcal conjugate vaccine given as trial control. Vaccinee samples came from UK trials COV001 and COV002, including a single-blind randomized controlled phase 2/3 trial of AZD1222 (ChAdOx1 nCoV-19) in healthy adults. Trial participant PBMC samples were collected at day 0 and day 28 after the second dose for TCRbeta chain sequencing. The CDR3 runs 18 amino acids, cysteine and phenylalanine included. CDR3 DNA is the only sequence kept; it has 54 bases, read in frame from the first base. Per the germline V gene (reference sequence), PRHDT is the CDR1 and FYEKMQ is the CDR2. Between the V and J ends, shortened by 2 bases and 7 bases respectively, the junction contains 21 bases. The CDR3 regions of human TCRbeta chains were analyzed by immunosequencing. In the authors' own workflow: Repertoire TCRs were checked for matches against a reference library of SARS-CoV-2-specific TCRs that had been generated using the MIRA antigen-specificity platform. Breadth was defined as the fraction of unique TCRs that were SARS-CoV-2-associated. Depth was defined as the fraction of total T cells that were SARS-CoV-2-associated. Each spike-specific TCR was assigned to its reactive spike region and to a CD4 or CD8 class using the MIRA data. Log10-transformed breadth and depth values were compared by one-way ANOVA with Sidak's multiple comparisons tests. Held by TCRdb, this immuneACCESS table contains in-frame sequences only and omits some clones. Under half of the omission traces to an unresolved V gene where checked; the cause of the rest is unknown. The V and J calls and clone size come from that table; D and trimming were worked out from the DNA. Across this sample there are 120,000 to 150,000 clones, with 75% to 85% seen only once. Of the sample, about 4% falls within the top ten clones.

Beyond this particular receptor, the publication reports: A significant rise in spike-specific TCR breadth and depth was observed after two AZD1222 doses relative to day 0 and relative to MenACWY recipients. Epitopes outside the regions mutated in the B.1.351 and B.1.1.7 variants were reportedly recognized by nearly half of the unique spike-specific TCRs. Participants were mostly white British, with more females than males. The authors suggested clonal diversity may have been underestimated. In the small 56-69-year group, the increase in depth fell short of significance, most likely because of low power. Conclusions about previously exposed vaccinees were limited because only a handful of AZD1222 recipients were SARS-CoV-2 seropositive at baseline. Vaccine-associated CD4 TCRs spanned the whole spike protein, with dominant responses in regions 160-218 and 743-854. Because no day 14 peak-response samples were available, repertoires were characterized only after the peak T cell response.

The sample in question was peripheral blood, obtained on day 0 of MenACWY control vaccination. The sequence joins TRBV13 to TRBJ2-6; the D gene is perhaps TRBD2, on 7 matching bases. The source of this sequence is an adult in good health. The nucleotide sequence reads TGTGCCAGCAGCTTATCGTTTGGGGGGGGCGTCAGTGCCAACGTCCTGACTTTC. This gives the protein CASSLSFGGGVSANVLTF.